Below, 11 T cell receptor beta chains from the same sample are listed, as sequenced in a study of metastatic and nonmetastatic thyroid tumors. TCRdb re-clonotyped the PCR reads via MiXCR. This table holds about 40,000 clones, roughly 11% found once. No treatment had been given to any patient before thyroid surgery. What was sequenced was blood. The receptors derive from a female donor with papillary thyroid cancer or a benign thyroid nodule (not recorded which). Some clones in this sample may be carry-over from other donors' samples.

There are many counts of this clone. CDR3 amino acids: CASSLAWGRTTEAFF. As DNA, the CDR3 is TGTGCCAGCAGCTTGGCCTGGGGCAGAACAACTGAAGCTTTCTTT. The chain combines TRBV5-8 with TRBJ1-1; TRBD1 might be the D (5 bases). The CDR3 length is 15 residues. Per the germline V gene, CDR1 is SGHTS and CDR2 is YDEGEE. Trimming stripped 0 bases from V and 5 bases from J, with 14 bases between.

This clone was seen a few times. The CDR3: CASSIIRGQGSNQPQHF. The CDR3, as DNA: TGTGCCAGTAGTATAATTAGAGGGCAGGGGTCCAATCAGCCCCAGCATTTT. The rearrangement links TRBV28 to TRBJ1-5, with D tentatively TRBD1 (6 bases). V was shortened by 9 bases and J by 3 bases, with 24 bases between the two germline ends. Germline V gene sequence: CDR1 MDHEN, CDR2 SYDVKM. The length of the CDR3 is 17 residues.

In the case of this clone: Since no conserved phenylalanine or tryptophan closes the CDR3, a read error is the likely cause. Because the CDR3's place on the DNA is in doubt, the DNA is left out and the CDR3 is given as listed by TCRdb. This chain uses TRBV11-3 with TRBJ2-5; the D call of TRBD1 is as the table states it, not checked on the DNA. The CDR3 length equals 14 residues, ends included. Germline-derived CDR1 and CDR2 are SGHNT and YENEEA. The CDR3 reads CASSLSWGGETKYL.

Ten or more counts support this clone. The chain joins TRBV4-2 to TRBJ1-4, with no clear D. This CDR3 comprises 14 residues. The V gene lost 0 bases and the J gene lost 10 bases, with 12 bases spanning the gap. CDR1 is LGHNA, CDR2 YNFKEQ, per germline. The CDR3 loop is CASSQDWTQGKLFF. Written as DNA, the CDR3 is TGTGCCAGCAGCCAAGATTGGACCCAAGGAAAACTGTTTTTT.

This clone was observed many times. This chain uses TRBV5-4 with TRBJ2-1, with D hard to call. Trimming shortened V by 5 bases and J by 7 bases, and 13 bases separated the two germline ends. The CDR3 length is 13 residues. Germline V gene sequence: CDR1 SGHNT, CDR2 YYREEE (reference sequence). The CDR3 nucleotides read TGTGCCAGCAGGCCGGAAAGAGAGAATGAGCAGTTCTTC. Encoded protein: CASRPERENEQFF.

This clone was picked up many times. This sequence joins TRBV12-3 or TRBV12-4 and TRBJ2-7, with 15 bases aligning to TRBD2. The length of the CDR3 is 16 residues. V lost 5 bases to trimming and J lost 3 bases; unmatched junction nucleotides: 5. The CDR3 nucleotides are TGTGCCAGCAGTCCAGGGACTAGCGGGAGGAACTACGAGCAGTACTTC. It yields the protein CASSPGTSGRNYEQYF.

V is TRBV5-6 and J is TRBJ2-2, with 14 positions matching TRBD2. CDR1 SGHDT and CDR2 YYEEEE come from the germline V gene. Trimming took 4 bases from V and 10 from J; bases not matched to a gene: 6. The CDR3 has 15 residues. The CDR3 DNA reads TGTGCCAGCAGCCCCGGACTAGCGGGAGGTCCGGAGCTGTTTTTT. Amino acids: CASSPGLAGGPELFF.

This clone was recorded many times. This chain links TRBV5-1 with TRBJ1-1; D possibly corresponds to TRBD1 (5 bases). The CDR3 has 13 residues. V dropped 3 bases and J dropped 1 base, with 7 bases sitting between them. The V gene's germline CDR1 is SGHRS and CDR2 YFSETQ. The CDR3 sequence: CASSSGRNTEAFF. In nucleotides, the CDR3 is TGCGCCAGCAGCTCGGGACGGAACACTGAAGCTTTCTTT.

Many counts were recorded for this clone. The rearrangement joins TRBV6-6 to TRBJ2-1; 9 bases align to TRBD2. Germline CDR1 and CDR2: MNHNY and SVGAGI (reference sequence). The CDR3 length is 16 residues. J gave up 3 bases and V 2 bases, and 5 bases lay outside the gene matches. CDR3 amino acids: CASSYEGTSLYNEQFF. CDR3 sequence (DNA): TGTGCCAGCAGTTACGAGGGGACTAGCCTCTACAATGAGCAGTTCTTC.

This clone showed up many times. The chain uses TRBV20-1 and TRBJ2-1, with 9 nucleotides matching TRBD1. After removal of 3 bases from V and 0 bases from J, the junction contained 6 bases not matched to a gene. CDR1 and CDR2 (germline): DFQATT, SNEGSKA (reference sequence). CDR3 length: 16 residues. The CDR3 loop reads CSARRDRVISYNEQFF. In nucleotides, the CDR3 is TGCAGTGCTAGGAGGGACAGGGTAATCTCCTACAATGAGCAGTTCTTC.

At least ten counts were recorded for this clone. The chain carries TRBV12-5 and TRBJ1-2; tentatively, D is TRBD1 (5 bases). Germline CDR1 is LGHNT and CDR2 is FRNRAP. The CDR3 has 16 amino acids. Deletions cut 3 bases from V and 8 bases from J, with 22 bases between. The CDR3 sequence is CASGFLPGLLGWGYTF. CDR3 DNA sequence: TGTGCTAGTGGTTTCCTTCCGGGACTTCTGGGTTGGGGCTACACCTTC. The whole variable domain, remainder taken from reference TRBV12-5 and TRBJ1-2, is DARVTQTPRHKVTEMGQEVTMRCQPILGHNTVFWYRQTMMQGLELLAYFRNRAPLDDSGMPKDRFSAEMPDATLATLKIQPSEPRDSAVYFCASGFLPGLLGWGYTFGSGTRLTVV.